These 11 T cell receptor beta chains originate from one sample sequenced in a study of blood T cells in healthy people across ages. With a J-beta primer mix and a sample-barcoded 5' primer, a second PCR ran roughly 6 to 11 cycles. TCRdb reanalysed the 5' RACE reads using MiXCR and keeps one entry per CDR3 protein. The table has roughly 1,100,000 distinct CDR3 sequences, 25% seen once; the top ten hold around 0.75%. In addition, the sample was reused for a study of T cells of mothers and their children.

The sequenced sample consisted of blood. Receptors were obtained from a girl aged 2-10 years in good health.

V gene TRBV10-2 combines with J gene TRBJ2-7; 9 nucleotides line up with TRBD2. This CDR3 contains 15 residues. Germline loops: CDR1 WSHSY, CDR2 SAAADI. Trimming took 8 bases from V and 1 from J; bases not matched to a gene: 9. Here the CDR3 DNA reads TGCGCCAGCTGTCCCCCTAGCGGGATATCCTACGAGCAGTACTTC. Its translation: CASCPPSGISYEQYF.

The chain recombines TRBV28 with TRBJ1-5; possible D gene TRBD1, 6 bases. Per the germline V gene, CDR1 is MDHEN and CDR2 is SYDVKM. The CDR3 is made up of 16 amino acids. Deletions cut 2 bases from V and 3 bases from J, with 14 bases between. DNA of the CDR3: TGTGCCAGCAGTTTAGGGGGAGGGGGTAACAATCAGCCCCAGCATTTT. It is translated as CASSLGGGGNNQPQHF.

This clonotype was seen a handful of times. This chain connects TRBV24-1 to TRBJ1-1; D is undetermined. The CDR3 totals 13 residues. Deletions cut 9 bases from V and 10 bases from J, with 20 bases between. Germline V gene lookup returns CDR1 KGHDR and CDR2 SFDVKD. The CDR3: CATSDGLSPLAFF. CDR3 in DNA: TGTGCCACCTCGGACGGATTATCTCCTCTAGCTTTCTTT.

This clonotype has more than one count but fewer than ten. V and J are TRBV4-1 and TRBJ2-5; TRBD2 matches at 9 bases. Germline V gives CDR1 MGHRA, CDR2 YSYEKL. Losses at the gene ends were 2 bases for V and 5 bases for J; bases not matched to a gene: 6. The CDR3 consists of 15 residues. Here the CDR3 DNA reads TGCGCCAGCAGCCAACCAGCGGGAGGAGAGGAGACCCAGTACTTC. Translating gives CASSQPAGGEETQYF.

This rearrangement joins TRBV7-3 to TRBJ2-3; 11 positions agree with TRBD2. Germline lookup yields CDR1 SGHTA and CDR2 FQGTGA. CDR3 length equals 17 residues. V gave up 0 bases and J gave up 2 bases; unmatched junction bases: 4. CDR3 region: CASSLTGLAAPTDTQYF. The CDR3 DNA reads TGTGCCAGCAGCTTAACGGGACTAGCGGCCCCCACAGATACGCAGTATTTT.

The chain links TRBV4-1 to TRBJ2-7; D is possibly TRBD2 (5 bases). Germline CDR1 and CDR2: MGHRA and YSYEKL. V was clipped by 4 bases and J by 1 base, with 14 bases between them. This CDR3 contains 15 residues. The CDR3 coding sequence is TGCGCCAGCAGCCCCCCAAGCAGGACTTCCTACGAGCAGTACTTC. It encodes CASSPPSRTSYEQYF.

This clonotype has just a few counts. The CDR3 here is CASSRSVTLQETQYF. The CDR3 DNA reads TGTGCCAGCAGCAGATCTGTGACACTTCAAGAGACCCAGTACTTC. The chain links TRBV5-5 to TRBJ2-5; D is ambiguous. The CDR3 runs to 15 residues. Deletions cut 4 bases from V and 2 bases from J, with 15 bases between. Germline V gene lookup returns CDR1 SGHKS and CDR2 YYEKEE (reference sequence). Together with reference TRBV5-5 and TRBJ2-5, the CDR3 gives the full variable domain: DAGVTQSPTHLIKTRGQQVTLRCSPISGHKSVSWYQQVLGQGPQFIFQYYEKEERGRGNFPDRFSARQFPNYSSELNVNALLLGDSALYLCASSRSVTLQETQYFGPGTRLLVL.

The chain combines TRBV7-9 with TRBJ1-1, with TRBD1 matching 7 bases. The germline CDR1 and CDR2 sequences are SEHNR and FQNEAQ (reference sequence). The CDR3 extends over 16 amino acids. With 5 bases clipped from V and 8 bases from J, the junction kept 17 bases outside the gene matches. CDR3 nucleotide sequence: TGTGCCAGCAGCAACCCGCCCGGGACAGTATTTACCGAAGCTTTCTTT. Translation: CASSNPPGTVFTEAFF.

The table lists this clonotype with a few counts. This sequence joins TRBV6-6 and TRBJ2-1, with 9 bases lining up with TRBD2. Germline loops: CDR1 MNHNY, CDR2 SVGAGI (reference sequence). The CDR3 has 14 amino acids. The J segment lost 9 bases and the V segment lost 5 bases, leaving 8 bases of the junction unmatched. This CDR3 is CASSPAGGPVEQFF. In nucleotides, the CDR3 is TGTGCCAGCAGTCCGGCGGGGGGGCCTGTTGAGCAGTTCTTC.

This clonotype has just a few counts. The chain uses TRBV15 and TRBJ1-1, with TRBD1 matching over 8 bases. Germline trimming cut 1 base from V and 7 bases from J; bases unmatched to any gene: 8. This CDR3 comprises 15 residues. Germline V CDR1 and CDR2: LNHNV, YYDKDF (reference sequence). In nucleotides, the CDR3 is TGTGCCACCAGCAGAGTAGGCAGGGGGCCGAATGAAGCTTTCTTT. This translates into CATSRVGRGPNEAFF.

A few counts support this clonotype. V is TRBV11-2 and J is TRBJ2-4; D uncertain. V lost 2 bases and J 5 bases, leaving 4 bases between the germline ends. CDR1 is SGHAT, CDR2 FQNNGV, per germline. This CDR3 contains 12 residues. CDR3 sequence (DNA): TGTGCCAGCAGCTTAAAGGAAAACATTCAGTACTTC. Protein sequence: CASSLKENIQYF.